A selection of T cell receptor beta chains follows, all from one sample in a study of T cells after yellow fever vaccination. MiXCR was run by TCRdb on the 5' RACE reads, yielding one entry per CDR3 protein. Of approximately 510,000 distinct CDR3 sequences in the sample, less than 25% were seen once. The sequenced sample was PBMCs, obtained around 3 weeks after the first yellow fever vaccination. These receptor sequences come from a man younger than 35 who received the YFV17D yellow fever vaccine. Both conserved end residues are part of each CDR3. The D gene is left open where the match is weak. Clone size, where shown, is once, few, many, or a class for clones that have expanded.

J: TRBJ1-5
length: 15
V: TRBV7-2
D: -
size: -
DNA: TGTGCCAGCAGCCGCGACGGTCATAGCAATCAGCCCCAGCATTTT
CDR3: CASSRDGHSNQPQHF

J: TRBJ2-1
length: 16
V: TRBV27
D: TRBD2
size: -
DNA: TGTGCCAGCAGTCCCTACCCAGCGGGGGGGAGGAATGAGCAGTTCTTC
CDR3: CASSPYPAGGRNEQFF

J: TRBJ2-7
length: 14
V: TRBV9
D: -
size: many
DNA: TGTGCCAGCAGCTTTTCTAGTAGCTCCTACGAGCAGTACTTC
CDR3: CASSFSSSSYEQYF

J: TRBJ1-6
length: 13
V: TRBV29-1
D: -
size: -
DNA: TGCAGCGTTGCCTCACAGCCCAATTCACCCCTCCACTTT
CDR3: CSVASQPNSPLHF

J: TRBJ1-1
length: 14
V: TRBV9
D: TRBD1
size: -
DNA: TGTGCCAGCAGCGTTAGGCCACAGGGGACTGAAGCTTTCTTT
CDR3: CASSVRPQGTEAFF

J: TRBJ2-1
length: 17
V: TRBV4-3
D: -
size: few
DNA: TGCGCCAGCAGCCGGCTCGTAAACCCGTCCTCCTACAATGAGCAGTTCTTC
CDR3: CASSRLVNPSSYNEQFF

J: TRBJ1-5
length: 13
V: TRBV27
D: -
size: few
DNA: TGTGCCAGCGGCTGGGGGTTAAAGCAGCCCCAGCATTTT
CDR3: CASGWGLKQPQHF

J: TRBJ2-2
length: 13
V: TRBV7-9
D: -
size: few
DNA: TGTGCCAGCAGCCCGACTGGGGACGGGGAGCTGTTTTTT
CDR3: CASSPTGDGELFF

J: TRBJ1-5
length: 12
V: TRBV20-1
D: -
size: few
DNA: TGCAGTGCTAGTAGCGTGGGTCAGCCCCAGCATTTT
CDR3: CSASSVGQPQHF

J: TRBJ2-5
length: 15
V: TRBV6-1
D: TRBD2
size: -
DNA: TGTGCTTCCTCGCGCGGCGGGGGGACCCAAGAGACCCAGTACTTC
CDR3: CASSRGGGTQETQYF

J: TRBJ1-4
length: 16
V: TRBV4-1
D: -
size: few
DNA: TGCGCCAGCAGCCCGGGACGGTGGGGGGCTAATGAAAAACTGTTTTTT
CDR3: CASSPGRWGANEKLFF

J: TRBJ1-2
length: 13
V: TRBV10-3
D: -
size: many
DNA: TGTGCCATCAGTGAGGGGGCTAACTATGGCTACACCTTC
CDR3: CAISEGANYGYTF

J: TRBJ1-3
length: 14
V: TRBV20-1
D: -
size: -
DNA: TGCAGTGCTAACGGTCCGATCTCTGGAAACACCATATATTTT
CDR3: CSANGPISGNTIYF

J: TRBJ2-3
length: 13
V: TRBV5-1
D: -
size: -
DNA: TGCGCCAGAAGCTTAGAGGGTACAGATACGCAGTATTTT
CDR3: CARSLEGTDTQYF

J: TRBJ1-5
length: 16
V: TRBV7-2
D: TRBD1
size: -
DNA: TGTGCCAGCAGCCAGACAGGGACCCGGCGCAATCAGCCCCAGCATTTT
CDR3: CASSQTGTRRNQPQHF

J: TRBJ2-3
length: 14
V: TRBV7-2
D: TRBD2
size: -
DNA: TGTGCCAGCACCCGCGCGGGGGTGCTGGATACGCAGTATTTT
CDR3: CASTRAGVLDTQYF

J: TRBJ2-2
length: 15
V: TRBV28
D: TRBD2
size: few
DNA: TGTGCCAGCAATACCTTAGCGGGGTATGGCGGGGAGCTGTTTTTT
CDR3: CASNTLAGYGGELFF

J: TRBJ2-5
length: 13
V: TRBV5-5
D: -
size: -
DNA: TGTGCCAGCACGACGGGGGATCAAGAGACCCAGTACTTC
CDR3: CASTTGDQETQYF

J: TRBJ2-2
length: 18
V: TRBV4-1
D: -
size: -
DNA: TGCGCCAGCAGCCAAGCGTTAACAGGGTCGTGGTACACCGGGGAGCTGTTTTTT
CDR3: CASSQALTGSWYTGELFF

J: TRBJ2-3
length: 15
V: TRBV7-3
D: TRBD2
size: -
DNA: TGTGCCAGCAGCGCCCTAGCGGGGACGACAGATACGCAGTATTTT
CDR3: CASSALAGTTDTQYF

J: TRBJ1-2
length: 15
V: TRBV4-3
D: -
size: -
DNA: TGCGCCAGCAGCCAACGACAGATGCCGGACTATGGCTACACCTTC
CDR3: CASSQRQMPDYGYTF

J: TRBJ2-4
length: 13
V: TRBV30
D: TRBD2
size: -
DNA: TGTGCCTGGAGTGGCGGGGGGGTAGACATTCAGTACTTC
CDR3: CAWSGGGVDIQYF

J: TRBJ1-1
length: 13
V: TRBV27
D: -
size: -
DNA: TGTGCCAGCAGGCTAACAGGGTCGACTGAAGCTTTCTTT
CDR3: CASRLTGSTEAFF

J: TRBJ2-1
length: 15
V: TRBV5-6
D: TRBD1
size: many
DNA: TGTGCCAGCAGCCAGGGGGACAGGGATTACAATGAGCAGTTCTTC
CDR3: CASSQGDRDYNEQFF

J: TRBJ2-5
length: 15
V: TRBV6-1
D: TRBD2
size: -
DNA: TGTGCCAGCAGCCCCGCGCTAGCGGGGGTAGAGACCCAGTACTTC
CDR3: CASSPALAGVETQYF

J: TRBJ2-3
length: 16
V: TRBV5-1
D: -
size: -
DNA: TGCGCTAGCAGCTTGTCAATGGGCGGGGCGACAGATACGCAGTATTTT
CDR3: CASSLSMGGATDTQYF

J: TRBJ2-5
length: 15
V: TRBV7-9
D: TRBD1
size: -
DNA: TGTGCCAGCAGCTCAAGGGGACAGCTCCAAGAGACCCAGTACTTC
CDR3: CASSSRGQLQETQYF

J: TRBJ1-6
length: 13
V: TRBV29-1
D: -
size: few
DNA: TGCAGCGTAGGGATTGGGGATAATTCACCCCTCCACTTT
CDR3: CSVGIGDNSPLHF

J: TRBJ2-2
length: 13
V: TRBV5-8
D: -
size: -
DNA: TGTGCCAGCAGCCCCTGGGGCACCGGGGAGCTGTTTTTT
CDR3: CASSPWGTGELFF

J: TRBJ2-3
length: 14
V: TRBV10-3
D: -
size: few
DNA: TGTGCCATCAGAATGGGGGAGGGCACAGATACGCAGTATTTT
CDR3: CAIRMGEGTDTQYF

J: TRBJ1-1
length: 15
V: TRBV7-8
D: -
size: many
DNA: TGTGCCAGCAGCTTGCCGGGACCGATAAACACTGAAGCTTTCTTT
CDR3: CASSLPGPINTEAFF

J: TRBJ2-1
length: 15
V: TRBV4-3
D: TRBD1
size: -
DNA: TGCGCCAGCAGCCAGGACAGGTACCCCTACAATGAGCAGTTCTTC
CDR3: CASSQDRYPYNEQFF

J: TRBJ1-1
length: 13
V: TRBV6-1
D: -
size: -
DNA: TGTGCCAGCAGTGAAACGACAAGAAATGAAGCTTTCTTT
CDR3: CASSETTRNEAFF

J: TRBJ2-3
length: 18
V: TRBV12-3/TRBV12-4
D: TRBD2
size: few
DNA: TGTGCCAGCAGCCCCTCGGGACTAGCGGGGCGTATCACAGATACGCAGTATTTT
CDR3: CASSPSGLAGRITDTQYF

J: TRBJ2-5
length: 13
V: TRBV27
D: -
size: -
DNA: TGTGCCAGCAGTTTATGGCAGAAAGAGACCCAGTACTTC
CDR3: CASSLWQKETQYF

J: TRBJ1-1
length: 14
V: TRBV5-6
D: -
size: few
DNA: TGTGCCAGCAGCTTCAAGATGGGGAACACTGAAGCTTTCTTT
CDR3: CASSFKMGNTEAFF

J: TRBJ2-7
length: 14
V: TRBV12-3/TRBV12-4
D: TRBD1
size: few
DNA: TGTGCCAGCAGTCAAAGAGGACAGGGCTACGAGCAGTACTTC
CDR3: CASSQRGQGYEQYF

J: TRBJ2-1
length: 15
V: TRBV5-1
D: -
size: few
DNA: TGCGCCAGCAGCTTGGGAGCGAGGGGGGAGGATGAGCAGTTCTTC
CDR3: CASSLGARGEDEQFF

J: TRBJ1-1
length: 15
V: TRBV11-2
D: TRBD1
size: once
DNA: TGTGCCAGCAGCTTAGTAAAGGGGGCGCGAACTGAAGCTTTCTTT
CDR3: CASSLVKGARTEAFF

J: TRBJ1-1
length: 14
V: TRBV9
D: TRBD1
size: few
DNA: TGTGCCAGCAGCACCACGACAGGGGTCACTGAAGCTTTCTTT
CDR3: CASSTTTGVTEAFF

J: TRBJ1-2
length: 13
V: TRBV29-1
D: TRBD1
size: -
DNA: TGCAGCGCCAACCGGGACAGGGACGACGGCTACACCTTC
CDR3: CSANRDRDDGYTF

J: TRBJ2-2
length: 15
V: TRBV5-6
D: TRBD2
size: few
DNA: TGTGCCAGCAGCTTTCGGACTAGTTTCGCCGGGGAGCTGTTTTTT
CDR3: CASSFRTSFAGELFF

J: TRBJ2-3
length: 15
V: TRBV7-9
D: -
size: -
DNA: TGTGCCAGCAGCCAATCGGGCCATTGGACAGATACGCAGTATTTT
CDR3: CASSQSGHWTDTQYF

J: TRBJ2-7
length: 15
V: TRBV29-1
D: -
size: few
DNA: TGCAGCGCCCAATCCCGGGCAGCCTCCGGGGACGAGCAGTACTTC
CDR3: CSAQSRAASGDEQYF

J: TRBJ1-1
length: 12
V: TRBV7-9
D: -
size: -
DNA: TGTGCCAGCAGCTTTAGTAGGACTGAAGCTTTCTTT
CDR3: CASSFSRTEAFF

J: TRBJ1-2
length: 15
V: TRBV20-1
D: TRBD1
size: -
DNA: TGCAGTGCCATACCAGGGGGGCAGACTAGAGATGGCTACACCTTC
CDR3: CSAIPGGQTRDGYTF

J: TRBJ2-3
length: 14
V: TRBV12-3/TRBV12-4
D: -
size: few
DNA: TGTGCCAGCAGCCGGTCAGGGGGGGGAGATACGCAGTATTTT
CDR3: CASSRSGGGDTQYF

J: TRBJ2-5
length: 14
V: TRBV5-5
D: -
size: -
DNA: TGTGCCAGCAGCTTGGTTCACCTCCAAGAGACCCAGTACTTC
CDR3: CASSLVHLQETQYF

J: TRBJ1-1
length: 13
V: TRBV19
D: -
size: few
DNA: TGTGCCAGTAGTATAAGTGGGAACACTGAAGCTTTCTTT
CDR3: CASSISGNTEAFF

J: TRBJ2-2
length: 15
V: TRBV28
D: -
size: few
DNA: TGTGCCAGCAGTTTCCCCTTCGCGAACACCGGGGAGCTGTTTTTT
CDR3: CASSFPFANTGELFF

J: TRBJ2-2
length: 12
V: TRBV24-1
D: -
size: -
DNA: TGTGCCACCAGTGATACGGCCGGGGAGCTGTTTTTT
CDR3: CATSDTAGELFF

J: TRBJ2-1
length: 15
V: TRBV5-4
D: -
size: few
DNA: TGTGCCAGCAGCTTGGGGGGTCATCCCTACAATGAGCAGTTCTTC
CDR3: CASSLGGHPYNEQFF

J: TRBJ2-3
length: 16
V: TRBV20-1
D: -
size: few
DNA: TGCAGTGCTAGAGATCAGGCAGGGTTGGAAGTGGATACGCAGTATTTT
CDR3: CSARDQAGLEVDTQYF

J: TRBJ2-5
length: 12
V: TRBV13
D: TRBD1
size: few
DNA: TGTGCCAGCAAACAGGGGCAAGAGAACCAGTACTTC
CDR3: CASKQGQENQYF

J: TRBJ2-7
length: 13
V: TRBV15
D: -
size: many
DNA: TGTGCCACCAGCAGCGGGCAGGGCTACGAGCAGTACTTC
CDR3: CATSSGQGYEQYF

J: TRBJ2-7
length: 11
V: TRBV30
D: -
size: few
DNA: TGTGCCTGGAGTGGGGGAGCCGAGCAGTACTTC
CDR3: CAWSGGAEQYF

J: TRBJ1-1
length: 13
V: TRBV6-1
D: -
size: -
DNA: TGTGCCAGCAGTCCAGCATTCGGCACTGAAGCTTTCTTT
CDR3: CASSPAFGTEAFF

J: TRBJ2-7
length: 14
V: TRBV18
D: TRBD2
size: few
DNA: TGTGCCAGCTCACCTCCGGGACTAGGGTACGAGCAGTACTTC
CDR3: CASSPPGLGYEQYF

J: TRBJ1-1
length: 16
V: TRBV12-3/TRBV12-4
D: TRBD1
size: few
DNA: TGTGCCAGCAGTTTAATACAGGGGGCGATGAACACTGAAGCTTTCTTT
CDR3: CASSLIQGAMNTEAFF

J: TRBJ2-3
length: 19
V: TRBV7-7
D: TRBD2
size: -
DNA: TGTGCCAGCAGCTTAGGAGCTAGCGGGGGTCTATTTGGCACAGATACGCAGTATTTT
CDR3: CASSLGASGGLFGTDTQYF